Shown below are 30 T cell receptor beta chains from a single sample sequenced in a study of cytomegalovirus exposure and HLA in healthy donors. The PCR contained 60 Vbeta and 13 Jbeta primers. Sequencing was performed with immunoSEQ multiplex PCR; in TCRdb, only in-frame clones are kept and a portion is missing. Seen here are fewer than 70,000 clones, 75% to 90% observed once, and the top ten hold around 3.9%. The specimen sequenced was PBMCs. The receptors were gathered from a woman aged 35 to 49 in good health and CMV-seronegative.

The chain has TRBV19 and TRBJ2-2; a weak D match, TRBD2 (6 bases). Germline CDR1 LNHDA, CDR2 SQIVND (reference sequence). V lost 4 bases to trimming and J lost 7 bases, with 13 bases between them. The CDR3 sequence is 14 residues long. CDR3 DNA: TGTGCCAGTAGTAAATTTAGCGGAGGCGGGGAGCTGTTTTTT. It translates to CASSKFSGGGELFF.

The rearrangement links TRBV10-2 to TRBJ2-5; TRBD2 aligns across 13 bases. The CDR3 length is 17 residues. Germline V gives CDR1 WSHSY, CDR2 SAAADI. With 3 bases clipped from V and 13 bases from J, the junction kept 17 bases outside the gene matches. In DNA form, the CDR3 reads TGCGCCAGCAGTGATTGGACTAGCGGGGGCCTCACGAATCTTGGGTACTTC. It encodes CASSDWTSGGLTNLGYF.

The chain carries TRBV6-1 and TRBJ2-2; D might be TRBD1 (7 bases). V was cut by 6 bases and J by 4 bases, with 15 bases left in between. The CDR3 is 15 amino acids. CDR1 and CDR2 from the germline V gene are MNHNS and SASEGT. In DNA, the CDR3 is TGTGCCAGCAGGAACAGGGGACTGTCCACCGGGGAGCTGTTTTTT. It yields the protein CASRNRGLSTGELFF.

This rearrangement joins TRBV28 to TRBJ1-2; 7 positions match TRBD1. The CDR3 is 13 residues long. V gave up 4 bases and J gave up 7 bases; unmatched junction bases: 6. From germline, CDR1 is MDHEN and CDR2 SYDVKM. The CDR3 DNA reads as TGTGCCAGCAGTTCACAGGGGCGCGGTGGCTACACCTTC. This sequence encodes CASSSQGRGGYTF.

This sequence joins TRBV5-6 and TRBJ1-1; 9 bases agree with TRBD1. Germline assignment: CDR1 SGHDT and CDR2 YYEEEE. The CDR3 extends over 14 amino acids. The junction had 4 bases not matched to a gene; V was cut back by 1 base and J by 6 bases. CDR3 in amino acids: CASSLWDRVSEAFF. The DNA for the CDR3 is TGTGCCAGCAGCTTGTGGGACAGGGTATCTGAAGCTTTCTTT.

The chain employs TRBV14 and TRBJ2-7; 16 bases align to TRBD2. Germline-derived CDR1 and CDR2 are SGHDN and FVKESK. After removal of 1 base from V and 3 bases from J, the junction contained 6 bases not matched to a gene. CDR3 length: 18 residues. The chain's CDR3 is CASSQARGLAGGIYEQYF. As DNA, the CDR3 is TGTGCCAGCAGCCAAGCGCGGGGACTAGCGGGAGGGATCTACGAGCAGTACTTC.

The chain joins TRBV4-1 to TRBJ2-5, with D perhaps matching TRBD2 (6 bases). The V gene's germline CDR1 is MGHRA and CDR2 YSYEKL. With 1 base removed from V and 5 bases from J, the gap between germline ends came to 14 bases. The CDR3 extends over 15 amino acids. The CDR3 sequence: CASSQVLSAGETQYF. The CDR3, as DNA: TGCGCCAGCAGCCAAGTTTTATCGGCGGGGGAGACCCAGTACTTC.

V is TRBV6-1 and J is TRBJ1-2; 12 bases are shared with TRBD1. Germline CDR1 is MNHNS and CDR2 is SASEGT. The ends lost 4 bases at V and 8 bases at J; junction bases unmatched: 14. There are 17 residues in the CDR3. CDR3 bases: TGTGCCAGCAGTGCACCCGGGACAGGGGGCAGGGGGGGAGGCTACACCTTC. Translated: CASSAPGTGGRGGGYTF.

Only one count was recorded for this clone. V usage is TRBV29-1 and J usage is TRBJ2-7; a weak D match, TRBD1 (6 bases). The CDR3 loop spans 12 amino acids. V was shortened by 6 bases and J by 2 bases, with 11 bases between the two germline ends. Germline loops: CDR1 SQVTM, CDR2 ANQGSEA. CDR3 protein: CSVQDRTYEQYF. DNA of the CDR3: TGCAGCGTCCAGGACAGAACCTACGAGCAGTACTTC.

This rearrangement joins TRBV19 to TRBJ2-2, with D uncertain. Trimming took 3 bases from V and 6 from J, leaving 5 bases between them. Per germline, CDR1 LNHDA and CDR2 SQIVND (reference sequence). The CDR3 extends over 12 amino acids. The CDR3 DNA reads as TGTGCCAGTAGTATTCAGGCCGGGGAGCTGTTTTTT. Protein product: CASSIQAGELFF.

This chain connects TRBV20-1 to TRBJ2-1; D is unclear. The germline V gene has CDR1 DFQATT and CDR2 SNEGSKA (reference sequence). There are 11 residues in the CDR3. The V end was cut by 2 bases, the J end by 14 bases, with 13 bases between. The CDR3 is CSARPLRIEFF. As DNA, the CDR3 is TGCAGTGCTAGACCACTCCGAATTGAGTTCTTC.

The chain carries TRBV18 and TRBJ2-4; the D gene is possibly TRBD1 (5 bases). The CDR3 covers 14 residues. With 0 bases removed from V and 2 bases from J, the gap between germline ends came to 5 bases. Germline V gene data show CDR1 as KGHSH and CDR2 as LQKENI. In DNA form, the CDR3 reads TGTGCCAGCTCACCACCGGGGCCCAAAAACATTCAGTACTTC. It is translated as CASSPPGPKNIQYF.

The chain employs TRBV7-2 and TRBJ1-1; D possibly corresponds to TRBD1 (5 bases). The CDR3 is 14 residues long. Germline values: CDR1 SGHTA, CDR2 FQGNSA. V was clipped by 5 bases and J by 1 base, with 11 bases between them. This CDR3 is CASSPNRQNTEAFF. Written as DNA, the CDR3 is TGTGCCAGCAGCCCTAACAGGCAGAACACTGAAGCTTTCTTT.

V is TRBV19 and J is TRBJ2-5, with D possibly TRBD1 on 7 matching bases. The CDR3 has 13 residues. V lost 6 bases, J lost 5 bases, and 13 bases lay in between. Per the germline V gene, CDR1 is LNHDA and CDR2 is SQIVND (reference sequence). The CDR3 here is CASRTTGRETQYF. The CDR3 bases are TGTGCCAGTAGGACGACAGGGAGGGAGACCCAGTACTTC.

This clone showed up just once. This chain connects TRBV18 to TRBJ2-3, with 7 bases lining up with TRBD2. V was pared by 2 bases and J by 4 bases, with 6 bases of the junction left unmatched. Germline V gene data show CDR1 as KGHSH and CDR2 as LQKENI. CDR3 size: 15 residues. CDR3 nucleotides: TGTGCCAGCTCACCAGCGGGAGCGGGCCCAGATACGCAGTATTTT. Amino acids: CASSPAGAGPDTQYF. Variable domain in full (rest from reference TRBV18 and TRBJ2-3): NAGVMQNPRHLVRRRGQEARLRCSPMKGHSHVYWYRQLPEEGLKFMVYLQKENIIDESGMPKERFSAEFPKEGPSILRIQQVVRGDSAAYFCASSPAGAGPDTQYFGPGTRLTVL.

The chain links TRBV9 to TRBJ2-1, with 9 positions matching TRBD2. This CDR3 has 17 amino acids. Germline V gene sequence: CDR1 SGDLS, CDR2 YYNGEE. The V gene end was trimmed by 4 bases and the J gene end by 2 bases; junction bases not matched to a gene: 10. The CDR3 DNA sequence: TGTGCCAGCAGCCTACTCGGCCTAGCGGGACCCTACAATGAGCAGTTCTTC. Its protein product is CASSLLGLAGPYNEQFF.

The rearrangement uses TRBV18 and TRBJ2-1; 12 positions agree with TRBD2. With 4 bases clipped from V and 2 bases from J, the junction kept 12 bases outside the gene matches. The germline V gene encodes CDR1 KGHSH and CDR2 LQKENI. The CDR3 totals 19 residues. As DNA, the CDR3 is TGTGCCAGCTCACTCTGGACTAGCGGGACCCGCTCCACCTACAATGAGCAGTTCTTC. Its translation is CASSLWTSGTRSTYNEQFF. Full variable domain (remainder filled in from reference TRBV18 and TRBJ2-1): NAGVMQNPRHLVRRRGQEARLRCSPMKGHSHVYWYRQLPEEGLKFMVYLQKENIIDESGMPKERFSAEFPKEGPSILRIQQVVRGDSAAYFCASSLWTSGTRSTYNEQFFGPGTRLTVL.

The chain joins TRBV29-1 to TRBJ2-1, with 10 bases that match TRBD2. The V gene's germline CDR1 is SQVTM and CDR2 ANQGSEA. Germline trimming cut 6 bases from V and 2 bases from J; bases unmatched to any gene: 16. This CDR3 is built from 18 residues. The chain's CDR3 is CSVPTTPSSGRAYNEQFF. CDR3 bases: TGCAGCGTACCCACTACTCCATCAAGCGGGAGGGCCTACAATGAGCAGTTCTTC.

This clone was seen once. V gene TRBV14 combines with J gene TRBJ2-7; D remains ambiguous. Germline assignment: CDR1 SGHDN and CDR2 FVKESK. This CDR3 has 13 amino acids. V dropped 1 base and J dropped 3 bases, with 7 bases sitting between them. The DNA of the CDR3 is TGTGCCAGCAGCCAAGTAGTATACTACGAGCAGTACTTC. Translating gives CASSQVVYYEQYF.

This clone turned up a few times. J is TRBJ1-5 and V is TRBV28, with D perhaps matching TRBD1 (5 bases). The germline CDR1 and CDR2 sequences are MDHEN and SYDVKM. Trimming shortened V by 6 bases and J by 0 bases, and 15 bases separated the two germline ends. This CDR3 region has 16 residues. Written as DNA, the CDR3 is TGTGCCAGCAGCAGCCTCACAGGTATTAGCAATCAGCCCCAGCATTTT. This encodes CASSSLTGISNQPQHF.

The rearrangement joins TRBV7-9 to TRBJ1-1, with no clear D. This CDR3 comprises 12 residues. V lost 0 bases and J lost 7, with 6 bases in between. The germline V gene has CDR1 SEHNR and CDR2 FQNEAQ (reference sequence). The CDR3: CASSLAQLEAFF. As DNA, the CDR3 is TGTGCCAGCAGCTTAGCCCAACTTGAAGCTTTCTTT.

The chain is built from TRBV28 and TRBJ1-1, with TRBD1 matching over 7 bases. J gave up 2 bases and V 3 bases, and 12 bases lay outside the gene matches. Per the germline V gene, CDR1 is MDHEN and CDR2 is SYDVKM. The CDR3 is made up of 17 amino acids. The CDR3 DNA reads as TGTGCCAGCAGTTTTCTGGACAGGTTCTGGGGCAACACTGAAGCTTTCTTT. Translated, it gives CASSFLDRFWGNTEAFF.

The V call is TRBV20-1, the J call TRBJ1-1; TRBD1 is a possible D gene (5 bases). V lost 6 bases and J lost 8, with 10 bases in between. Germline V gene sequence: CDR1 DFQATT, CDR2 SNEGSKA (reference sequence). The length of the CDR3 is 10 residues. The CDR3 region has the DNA TGCAGTGCAAAGACAGAAGAAGCTTTCTTT. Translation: CSAKTEEAFF.

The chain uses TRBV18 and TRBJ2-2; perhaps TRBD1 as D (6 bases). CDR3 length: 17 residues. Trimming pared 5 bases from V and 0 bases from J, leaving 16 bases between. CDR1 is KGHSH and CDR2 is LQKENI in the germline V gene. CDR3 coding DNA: TGTGCCAGCTCAGCTTCCCGGGACAAGCCGAACACCGGGGAGCTGTTTTTT. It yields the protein CASSASRDKPNTGELFF.

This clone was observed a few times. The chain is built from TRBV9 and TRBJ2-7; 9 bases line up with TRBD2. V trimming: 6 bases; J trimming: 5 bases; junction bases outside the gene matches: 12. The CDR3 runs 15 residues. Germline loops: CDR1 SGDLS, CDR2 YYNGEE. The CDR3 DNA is TGTGCCAGCACTCAAGAGGCGGGAGGGAATAACGAGCAGTACTTC. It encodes CASTQEAGGNNEQYF.

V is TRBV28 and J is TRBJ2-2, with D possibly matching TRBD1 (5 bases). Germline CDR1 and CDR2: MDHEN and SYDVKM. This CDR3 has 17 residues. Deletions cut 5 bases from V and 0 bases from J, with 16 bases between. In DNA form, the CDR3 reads TGTGCCAGCAGTGGTAAAACAGGAGCCGCGAACACCGGGGAGCTGTTTTTT. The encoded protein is CASSGKTGAANTGELFF.

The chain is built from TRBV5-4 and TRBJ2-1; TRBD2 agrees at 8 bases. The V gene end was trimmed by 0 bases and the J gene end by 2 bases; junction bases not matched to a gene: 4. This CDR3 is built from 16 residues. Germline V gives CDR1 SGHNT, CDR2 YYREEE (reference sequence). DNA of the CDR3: TGTGCCAGCAGCTTGGGTCTTAGCGGGACCTACAATGAGCAGTTCTTC. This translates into CASSLGLSGTYNEQFF.

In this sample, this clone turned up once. The CDR3 coding sequence is TGTGCCAGCAGGCACACAGGGAACACAGATACGCAGTATTTT. Translating it yields CASRHTGNTDTQYF. The rearrangement joins TRBV6-6 to TRBJ2-3; weak D call: TRBD1 (6 bases). Per germline, CDR1 MNHNY and CDR2 SVGAGI (reference sequence). This CDR3 has 14 amino acids. V lost 6 bases to trimming and J lost 2 bases, with 12 bases between them.

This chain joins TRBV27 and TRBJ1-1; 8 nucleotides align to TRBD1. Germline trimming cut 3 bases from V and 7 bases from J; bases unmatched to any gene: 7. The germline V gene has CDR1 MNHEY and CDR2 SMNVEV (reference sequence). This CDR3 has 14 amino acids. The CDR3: CASSLSGQGNEAFF. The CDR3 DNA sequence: TGTGCCAGCAGTTTGTCAGGACAGGGCAATGAAGCTTTCTTT.

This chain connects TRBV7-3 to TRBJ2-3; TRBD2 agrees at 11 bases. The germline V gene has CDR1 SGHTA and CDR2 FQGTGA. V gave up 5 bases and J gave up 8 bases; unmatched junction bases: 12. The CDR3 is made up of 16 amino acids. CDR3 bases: TGTGCCAGCAGCGGAAATAGCGGGAGGGATTTAGGTACGCAGTATTTT. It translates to CASSGNSGRDLGTQYF.